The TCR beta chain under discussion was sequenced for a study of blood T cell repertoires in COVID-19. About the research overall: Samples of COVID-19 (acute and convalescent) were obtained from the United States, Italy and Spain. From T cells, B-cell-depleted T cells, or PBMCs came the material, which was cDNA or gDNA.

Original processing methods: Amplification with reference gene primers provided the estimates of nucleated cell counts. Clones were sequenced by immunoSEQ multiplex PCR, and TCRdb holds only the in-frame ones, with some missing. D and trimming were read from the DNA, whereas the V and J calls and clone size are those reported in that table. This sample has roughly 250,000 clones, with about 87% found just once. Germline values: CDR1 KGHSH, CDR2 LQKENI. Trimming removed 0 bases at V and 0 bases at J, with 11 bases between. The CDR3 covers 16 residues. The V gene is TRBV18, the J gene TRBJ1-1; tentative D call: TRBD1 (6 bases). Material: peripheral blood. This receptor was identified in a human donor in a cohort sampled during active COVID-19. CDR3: CASSPPSTGMNTEAFF. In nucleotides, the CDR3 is TGTGCCAGCTCACCACCCTCCACAGGGATGAACACTGAAGCTTTCTTT.